This section outlines one TCR beta chain sequence together with its context. The source material, RNA transcripts, was used to amplify TCR beta CDR3 regions. Carried out on the TCR CDR3, a first-round RT-PCR used the HTBI primer set. TCRdb re-derived calls from the multiplex PCR reads in MiXCR, one entry per CDR3 protein. Here the sample spans about 410,000 distinct CDR3 sequences, about 15% being singletons. The sample is drawn from a study of T cells in Graves' hyperthyroidism and ophthalmopathy. The V end was cut by 2 bases, the J end by 0 bases, with 11 bases between. This CDR3 is built from 16 residues. Germline assignment: CDR1 DFQATT and CDR2 SNEGSKA (reference sequence).

The sample comprised blood. The chain recombines TRBV20-1 with TRBJ2-6; D is unresolved. The sequence was obtained from a man aged 18 to 35 with Graves' ophthalmopathy. This chain's CDR3 is CSARPGRTSGANVLTF. The CDR3 DNA is TGCAGTGCTAGACCTGGACGTACCTCTGGGGCCAACGTCCTGACTTTC.